This T cell receptor (beta chain) was retrieved from a study of cytomegalovirus exposure and HLA in healthy donors. Primers for the PCR totalled 60 Vbeta and 13 Jbeta. Measured with immunoSEQ multiplex PCR; TCRdb has only the in-frame clones, and not every one. This table has under 250,000 clones, over 65% appearing once. These donors, healthy bone marrow donors, were studied. The CDR3 has 15 amino acids. V was shortened by 4 bases and J by 1 base, with 14 bases between the two germline ends. Germline V gene data show CDR1 as MNHNS and CDR2 as SASEGT. This clone has a single count. This receptor was identified in a man aged 18 to 30 in good health and CMV-seronegative. Specimen: PBMCs. The rearrangement links TRBV6-1 to TRBJ2-7; D is unresolved. In DNA, the CDR3 is TGTGCCAGCAGTGGGCTACCTCAGGAATCCTACGAGCAGTACTTC. Amino acid sequence: CASSGLPQESYEQYF.